These 22 T cell receptor beta chains originate from one sample sequenced in a study of blood T cell repertoires in COVID-19. TCRdb's copy holds only in-frame clones and misses some; the assay was immunoSEQ multiplex PCR. The sample holds approximately 280,000 clones, 90% seen once. Source material: PBMCs or T cells enriched from blood (not recorded which). These receptors were obtained from a woman aged 18-29 years with acute COVID-19.

V usage is TRBV28 and J usage is TRBJ1-2; D is ambiguous. The CDR3 is 14 residues long. Germline V gives CDR1 MDHEN, CDR2 SYDVKM. The ends were cut back, 5 bases at V and 0 bases at J, with 10 bases in the middle. The CDR3 DNA reads TGTGCCAGCAGTCGCCGGGATCCTAACTATGGCTACACCTTC. This translates into CASSRRDPNYGYTF.

The chain has TRBV10-1 and TRBJ2-7; TRBD1 aligns across 10 bases. The CDR3 contains 16 residues. Germline CDR1 WNHNN, CDR2 SYGVQD (reference sequence). The V gene end was trimmed by 8 bases and the J gene end by 2 bases; junction bases not matched to a gene: 12. The CDR3 DNA reads TGCGCCAGCCGGGACAGGGGCCTCATGGATGCCTACGAGCAGTACTTC. It encodes CASRDRGLMDAYEQYF.

Worth noting for this clone: This sequence may be a read error, since a much larger clone differs from it by one base. The chain is built from TRBV5-6 and TRBJ2-7, with 10 nucleotides matching TRBD1. The junction had 0 bases not matched to a gene; V was cut back by 0 bases and J by 3 bases. The CDR3 has 14 amino acids. Germline CDR1 reads SGHDT; CDR2 reads YYEEEE. The CDR3 protein is CASSLGTGGYEQYF. The CDR3 DNA reads as TGTGCCAGCAGCTTGGGGACAGGGGGCTACGAGCAGTACTTC.

The genes are TRBV18 and TRBJ1-2, with a weak D call TRBD1 (6 bases). Germline assignment: CDR1 KGHSH and CDR2 LQKENI. The CDR3 covers 14 residues. V shed 6 bases and J shed 4 bases, with 15 bases lying between them. CDR3 nucleotides: TGTGCCAGCTCCCCCGACAGGCTCGGCTATGGCTACACCTTC. The encoded protein is CASSPDRLGYGYTF.

The chain couples TRBV12-3 or TRBV12-4 to TRBJ2-7; D unresolved. The ends were cut back, 3 bases at V and 13 bases at J, with 19 bases in the middle. The CDR3 is 13 residues long. The DNA for the CDR3 is TGTGCCAGCAGTTTCGGTGCGGATTTAATCGAATACTTC. It translates to CASSFGADLIEYF.

This chain joins TRBV25-1 and TRBJ2-1, with unresolved D. The CDR3 is 12 amino acids. Germline assignment: CDR1 MGHDK and CDR2 SYGVNS. Trimming removed 4 bases from V and 10 bases from J, with 11 bases in between. The CDR3 sequence is CASSASFGEQFF. As DNA, the CDR3 is TGTGCCAGCAGTGCCTCATTTGGCGAGCAGTTCTTC.

This chain joins TRBV5-1 and TRBJ2-7, with 7 positions matching TRBD1. The V gene's germline CDR1 is SGHRS and CDR2 YFSETQ. The J segment lost 0 bases and the V segment lost 4 bases, leaving 10 bases of the junction unmatched. The CDR3 length is 16 residues. The CDR3 DNA sequence: TGCGCCAGCAGCGACCAGCCGGGACAGCGCTCCTACGAGCAGTACTTC. This codes for CASSDQPGQRSYEQYF.

V usage is TRBV5-6 and J usage is TRBJ2-2; D is unresolved. CDR3 length: 16 residues. Trimming left V 7 bases short and J 5 bases short, with 21 bases between. CDR1 SGHDT and CDR2 YYEEEE come from the germline V gene. CDR3 nucleotide sequence: TGTGCCAGCCGAGACAAGGTTGGGCCCTTGACCGGGGAGCTGTTTTTT. Its translation: CASRDKVGPLTGELFF.

A word on this clone: A junction boundary mismatches the germline segment, possibly from a read error. This chain joins TRBV2 and TRBJ2-3; TRBD2 agrees at 8 bases. The CDR3 contains 15 residues. Germline V gives CDR1 SNHLY, CDR2 FYNNEI. The CDR3 DNA sequence: TGTGCCAGCAGTAAAGCGGGAGTTGTGGGAGATACGCAGTATTTT. Translation: CASSKAGVVGDTQYF.

V and J are TRBV11-2 and TRBJ1-4; D gene ambiguous. V lost 3 bases and J 6 bases, leaving 17 bases between the germline ends. This CDR3 has 16 residues. Germline CDR1 reads SGHAT; CDR2 reads FQNNGV. In DNA, the CDR3 is TGTGCCAGCAGCTTCACCCGGGGTCGGGCGGATGAAAAACTGTTTTTT. As protein: CASSFTRGRADEKLFF.

The CDR3 region is CASNQRAKNIQYF. The CDR3 DNA sequence: TGTGCCAGTAATCAGCGAGCCAAAAACATTCAGTACTTC. V usage is TRBV19 and J usage is TRBJ2-4; D remains unclear. Per the germline V gene, CDR1 is LNHDA and CDR2 is SQIVND (reference sequence). The CDR3 sequence is 13 residues long. V was trimmed by 7 bases and J by 0 bases, leaving 7 bases between them.

The chain couples TRBV3-1 (or the pseudogene TRBV3-2) to TRBJ1-2; TRBD1 might be the D (6 bases). Looked up from germline, CDR1 is LGHDT and CDR2 is YNNKEL (reference sequence). V dropped 4 bases and J dropped 4 bases, with 22 bases sitting between them. The CDR3 contains 17 residues. CDR3 DNA sequence: TGTGCCAGCAGCCCCGACGAAAGACAGGTCCTGTTCTATGGCTACACCTTC. It yields the protein CASSPDERQVLFYGYTF.

This clone has only a few counts. J is TRBJ1-1 and V is TRBV7-8; 11 nucleotides align to TRBD1. This CDR3 has 12 residues. Germline V gene lookup returns CDR1 SGHVS and CDR2 FQNEAQ. V was clipped by 5 bases and J by 11 bases; unmatched bases: 4. CDR3 DNA: TGTGCCAGCAGCCCGGGACAGGGGGGCGCTTTCTTT. Residues: CASSPGQGGAFF.

The gene calls are TRBV5-1 and TRBJ2-4, with 8 bases lining up with TRBD2. The CDR3 is 13 amino acids. Germline assignment: CDR1 SGHRS and CDR2 YFSETQ. Losses at the gene ends were 3 bases for V and 9 bases for J; bases not matched to a gene: 5. The DNA for the CDR3 is TGCGCCAGCAGCTCCTTACGGGGGGGCATTCAGTACTTC. This encodes CASSSLRGGIQYF.

The J gene is TRBJ1-2, the V gene TRBV5-6; no clear D gene. The CDR3 spans 14 residues. CDR1 SGHDT and CDR2 YYEEEE come from the germline V gene. V was trimmed by 4 bases and J by 8 bases, leaving 18 bases between them. This chain's CDR3 is CASSPRAKTGGYTF. CDR3 bases: TGTGCCAGCAGCCCACGGGCCAAGACGGGAGGCTACACCTTC.

The chain is built from TRBV29-1 and TRBJ2-4; unclear D gene. The CDR3 is 14 amino acids. Germline CDR1 is SQVTM and CDR2 is ANQGSEA. Trimming pared 1 base from V and 4 bases from J, leaving 11 bases between. DNA for the CDR3: TGCAGCGTTGAAGGGTTAGGAGTGAAAAACATTCAGTACTTC. This translates into CSVEGLGVKNIQYF.

The chain links TRBV7-9 to TRBJ1-1; TRBD1 might be the D (6 bases). There are 14 residues in the CDR3. The V end lost 5 bases, the J end lost 11 bases, and 21 bases lay between the germline ends. Per germline, CDR1 SEHNR and CDR2 FQNEAQ (reference sequence). In DNA, the CDR3 is TGTGCCAGCAGCCCGGGACACAACCCCAAAGGGGCTTTCTTT. It encodes CASSPGHNPKGAFF.

This clone came up a few times. The genes are TRBV7-6 and TRBJ2-7; 12 nucleotides agree with TRBD2. V lost 5 bases, J lost 3 bases, and 2 bases stayed unmatched. Germline values: CDR1 SGHVS, CDR2 FNYEAQ. This CDR3 is 14 amino acids long. CDR3 amino acids: CASSPTSGSYEQYF. For the CDR3, the DNA is TGTGCCAGCAGCCCGACTAGCGGGAGCTACGAGCAGTACTTC.

V gene TRBV28 combines with J gene TRBJ1-6; D gene uncertain. Germline V CDR1 and CDR2: MDHEN, SYDVKM. V lost 3 bases and J 5 bases, leaving 8 bases between the germline ends. The CDR3 length is 14 residues. CDR3 bases: TGTGCCAGCAGTTTGGCGGGAAATAATTCACCCCTCCACTTT. This gives the protein CASSLAGNNSPLHF.

The rearrangement joins TRBV29-1 to TRBJ1-4, with 8 bases that match TRBD1. Losses at the gene ends were 4 bases for V and 8 bases for J; bases not matched to a gene: 9. Germline V gene lookup returns CDR1 SQVTM and CDR2 ANQGSEA. The CDR3 loop spans 14 amino acids. Here the CDR3 DNA reads TGCAGCGTTGGAGTGCAGGGGGCGATGGAAAAACTGTTTTTT. Amino acid sequence: CSVGVQGAMEKLFF.

The chain joins TRBV12-3 or TRBV12-4 to TRBJ2-1; the match to TRBD1 covers 9 bases. V was clipped by 5 bases and J by 10 bases; unmatched bases: 0. This CDR3 spans 11 amino acids. CDR3 sequence reads: CASSDRGEQFF. The CDR3 nucleotides are TGTGCCAGCAGTGACAGGGGGGAGCAGTTCTTC.

The chain couples TRBV30 to TRBJ1-4; TRBD1 might be the D (5 bases). The CDR3 sequence is 15 residues long. Germline V CDR1 and CDR2: GTSNPN, SVGIG (reference sequence). Trimming left V 2 bases short and J 5 bases short, with 15 bases between. CDR3 loop: CAWSSPGLLNEKLFF. In nucleotides, the CDR3 is TGTGCCTGGAGTAGTCCGGGACTGTTAAATGAAAAACTGTTTTTT.